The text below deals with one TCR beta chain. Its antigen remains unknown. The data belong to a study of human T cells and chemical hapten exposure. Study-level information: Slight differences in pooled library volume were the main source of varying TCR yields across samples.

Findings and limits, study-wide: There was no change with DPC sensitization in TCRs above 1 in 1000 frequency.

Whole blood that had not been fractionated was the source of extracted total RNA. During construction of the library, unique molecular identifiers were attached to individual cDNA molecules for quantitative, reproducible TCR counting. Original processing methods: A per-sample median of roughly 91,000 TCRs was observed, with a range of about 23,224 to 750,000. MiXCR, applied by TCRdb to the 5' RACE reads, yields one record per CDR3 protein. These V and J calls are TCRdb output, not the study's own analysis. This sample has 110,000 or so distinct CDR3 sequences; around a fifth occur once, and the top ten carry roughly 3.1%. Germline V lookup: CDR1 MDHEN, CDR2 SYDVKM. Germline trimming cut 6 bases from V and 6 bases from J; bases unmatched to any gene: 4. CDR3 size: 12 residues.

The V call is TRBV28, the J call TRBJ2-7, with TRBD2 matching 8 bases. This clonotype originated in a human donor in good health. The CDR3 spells CASRTAGGEQYF. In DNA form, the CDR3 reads TGTGCCAGCAGAACCGCGGGGGGCGAGCAGTACTTC.